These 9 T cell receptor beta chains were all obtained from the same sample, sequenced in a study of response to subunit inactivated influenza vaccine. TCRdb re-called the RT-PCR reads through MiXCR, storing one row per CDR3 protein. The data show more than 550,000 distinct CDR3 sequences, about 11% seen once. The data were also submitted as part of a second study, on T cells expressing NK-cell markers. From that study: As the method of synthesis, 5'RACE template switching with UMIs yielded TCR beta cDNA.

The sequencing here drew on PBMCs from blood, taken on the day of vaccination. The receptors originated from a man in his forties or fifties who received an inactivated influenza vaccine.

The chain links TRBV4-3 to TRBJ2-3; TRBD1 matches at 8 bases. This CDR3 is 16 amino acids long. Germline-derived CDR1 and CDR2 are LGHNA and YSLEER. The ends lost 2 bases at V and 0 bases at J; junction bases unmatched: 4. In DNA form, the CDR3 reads TGCGCCAGCAGCCAAAGGACAGGGATTAGCACAGATACGCAGTATTTT. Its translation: CASSQRTGISTDTQYF.

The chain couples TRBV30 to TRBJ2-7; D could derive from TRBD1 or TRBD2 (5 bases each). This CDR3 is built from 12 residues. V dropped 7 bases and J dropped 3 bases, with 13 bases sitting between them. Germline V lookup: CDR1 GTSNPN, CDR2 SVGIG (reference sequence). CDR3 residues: CALRGEGYEQYF. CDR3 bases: TGTGCCTTAAGGGGAGAAGGCTACGAGCAGTACTTC.

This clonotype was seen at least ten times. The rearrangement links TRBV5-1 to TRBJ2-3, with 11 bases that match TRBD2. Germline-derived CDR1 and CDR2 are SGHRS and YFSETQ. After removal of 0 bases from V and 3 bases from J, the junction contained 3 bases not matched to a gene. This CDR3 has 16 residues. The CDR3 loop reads CASSLASGGLTDTQYF. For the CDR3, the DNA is TGCGCCAGCAGCTTGGCTAGCGGGGGGCTTACAGATACGCAGTATTTT.

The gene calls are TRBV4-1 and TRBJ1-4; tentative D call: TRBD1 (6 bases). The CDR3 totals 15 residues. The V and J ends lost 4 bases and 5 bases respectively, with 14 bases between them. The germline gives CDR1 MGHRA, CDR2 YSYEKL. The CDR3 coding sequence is TGCGCCAGCAGCCTTCAGACAGGAAGAAATGAAAAACTGTTTTTT. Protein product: CASSLQTGRNEKLFF.

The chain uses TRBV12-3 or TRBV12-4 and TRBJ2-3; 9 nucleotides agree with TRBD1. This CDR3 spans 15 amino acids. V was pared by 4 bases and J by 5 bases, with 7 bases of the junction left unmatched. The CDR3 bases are TGTGCCAGCAGTTCGACAGGGGGGACCGGAGATACGCAGTATTTT. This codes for CASSSTGGTGDTQYF.

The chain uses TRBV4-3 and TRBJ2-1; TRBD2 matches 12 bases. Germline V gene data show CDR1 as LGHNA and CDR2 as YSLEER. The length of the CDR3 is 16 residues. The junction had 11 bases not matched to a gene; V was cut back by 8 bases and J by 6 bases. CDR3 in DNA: TGCGCCAGCGGACGACTAGCGGGAGAGGGACTCAATGAGCAGTTCTTC. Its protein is CASGRLAGEGLNEQFF.

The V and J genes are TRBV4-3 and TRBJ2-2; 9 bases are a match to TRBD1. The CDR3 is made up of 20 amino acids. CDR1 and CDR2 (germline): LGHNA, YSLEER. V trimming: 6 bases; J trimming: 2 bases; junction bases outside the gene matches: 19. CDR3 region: CASSQNVGTKQGANTGELFF. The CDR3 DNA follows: TGCGCCAGCAGTCAGAATGTTGGAACCAAACAGGGGGCCAACACCGGGGAGCTGTTTTTT.

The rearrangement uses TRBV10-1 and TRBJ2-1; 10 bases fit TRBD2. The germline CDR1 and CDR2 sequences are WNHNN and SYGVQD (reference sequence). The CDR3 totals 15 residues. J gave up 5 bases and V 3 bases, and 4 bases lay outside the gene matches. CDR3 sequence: CASSDQRGGHNEQFF. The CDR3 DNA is TGCGCCAGCAGTGACCAGCGGGGGGGCCACAATGAGCAGTTCTTC.

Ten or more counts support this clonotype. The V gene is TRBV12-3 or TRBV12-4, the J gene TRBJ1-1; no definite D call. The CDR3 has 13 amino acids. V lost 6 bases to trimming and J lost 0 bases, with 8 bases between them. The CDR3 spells CASSPNLNTEAFF. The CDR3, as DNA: TGTGCCAGCAGCCCCAACTTGAACACTGAAGCTTTCTTT.